The rows below give T cell receptor beta chains drawn from one sample of a study of T cell changes during pregnancy in multiple sclerosis. Here immunoSEQ multiplex PCR was the method, and the copy in TCRdb shows in-frame clones only, minus some. The sample holds 30,000 to 45,000 clones, 92% seen once. Here the sequenced sample was CD8+ T cells from peripheral blood mononuclear cells, taken before pregnancy. All receptors come from a female donor with multiple sclerosis, enrolled in a pregnancy study. CDR3s include the opening cysteine and the closing phenylalanine or tryptophan. The order of the fields is J gene, clone size, V gene, D gene, CDR3 protein, CDR3 DNA. A D gene is named only where the DNA matches it firmly. Only part of the rows carry a size: once, few, many, or a class if the clone is expanded.

>TRBJ2-7|NA|TRBV19|TRBD2
CASSAPTSGIYYEQYF
TGTGCCAGTAGTGCCCCGACTAGCGGTATATACTACGAGCAGTACTTC
>TRBJ1-6|NA|TRBV19|NA
CASIARTEFNSPLHF
TGTGCCAGTATCGCGAGGACAGAGTTTAATTCACCCCTCCACTTT
>TRBJ2-7|NA|TRBV5-1|NA
CASSAGTGPSYEQYF
TGCGCCAGCAGCGCTGGGACTGGTCCATCCTACGAGCAGTACTTC
>TRBJ2-1|NA|TRBV27|TRBD2
CASSDPTPGLAGNNEQFF
TGTGCCAGCAGCGATCCTACTCCGGGACTAGCGGGGAACAATGAGCAGTTCTTC
>TRBJ2-3|NA|TRBV6-1|NA
CASSVRDTQYF
TGTGCCAGCAGTGTGAGGGATACGCAGTATTTT
>TRBJ2-7|NA|TRBV14|NA
CASSPQFDSYEQYF
TGTGCCAGCAGCCCCCAGTTCGACTCCTACGAGCAGTACTTC
>TRBJ1-1|NA|TRBV5-1|TRBD1
CASSHRPAGQLNTEAFF
TGCGCCAGCAGCCACCGTCCGGCGGGACAGTTGAACACTGAAGCTTTCTTT
>TRBJ2-1|NA|TRBV30|TRBD2
CAWSYPDGLAGVYEQFF
TGTGCCTGGAGTTATCCTGACGGGCTAGCGGGGGTCTATGAGCAGTTCTTC
>TRBJ2-2|NA|TRBV5-1|TRBD2
CASSQGLARNTGELFF
TGCGCCAGCAGCCAAGGACTAGCGAGAAACACCGGGGAGCTGTTTTTT
>TRBJ2-7|NA|TRBV2|NA
CASSEEGLAYEQYF
TGTGCCAGCAGTGAAGAGGGACTCGCATACGAGCAGTACTTC
>TRBJ2-7|NA|TRBV5-6|NA
CASSQGSPPEQYF
TGTGCCAGCAGCCAAGGGAGCCCCCCCGAGCAGTACTTC
>TRBJ2-1|NA|TRBV27|TRBD1
CASGGQGVSYNEQFF
TGTGCCAGTGGGGGACAGGGGGTGTCCTACAATGAGCAGTTCTTC
>TRBJ2-1|NA|TRBV13|TRBD2
CASSLREANYNEQFF
TGTGCCAGCAGCTTACGGGAGGCTAACTACAATGAGCAGTTCTTC
>TRBJ2-2|NA|TRBV18|NA
CASSRHRAVHTGELFF
TGTGCCAGCTCACGCCACAGGGCGGTACACACCGGGGAGCTGTTTTTT
>TRBJ2-2|NA|TRBV9|TRBD2
CASTSGLAGATGELFF
TGTGCCAGCACCTCGGGACTAGCGGGGGCCACCGGGGAGCTGTTTTTT
>TRBJ1-2|NA|TRBV11-3|NA
CASSSQLGPGGEGYTF
TGTGCCAGCAGCTCCCAGTTGGGGCCGGGGGGAGAGGGCTACACCTTC
>TRBJ2-3|NA|TRBV30|TRBD1
CAWSPGYDRGEVATQYF
TGTGCCTGGAGCCCCGGTTACGACAGGGGGGAAGTAGCTACGCAGTATTTT
>TRBJ1-1|NA|TRBV6-5|NA
CASTPSGVNTEAFF
TGTGCCAGCACCCCTTCAGGGGTGAACACTGAAGCTTTCTTT
>TRBJ2-2|NA|TRBV6-1|TRBD1
CASSERVAGGNTGELFF
TGTGCCAGCAGTGAAAGGGTTGCAGGGGGAAACACCGGGGAGCTGTTTTTT
>TRBJ1-5|NA|TRBV2|NA
CASKDLEGFNQPQHF
TGTGCCAGCAAGGATCTGGAGGGCTTCAATCAGCCCCAGCATTTT
>TRBJ1-1|NA|TRBV7-3|NA
CASSLAGGNTEAFF
TGTGCCAGCAGCTTGGCGGGGGGGAACACTGAAGCTTTCTTT
>TRBJ2-3|once|TRBV19|TRBD2
CASSGGLAGGGDTQYF
TGTGCCAGTAGTGGGGGACTAGCGGGAGGCGGCGATACGCAGTATTTT
>TRBJ2-6|NA|TRBV2|NA
CASSARVEGANVLTF
TGTGCCAGCAGTGCCAGGGTGGAAGGGGCCAACGTCCTGACTTTC
>TRBJ1-1|NA|TRBV6-5|NA
CASSTNPDTEAFF
TGTGCCAGCTCCACAAACCCTGACACTGAAGCTTTCTTT
>TRBJ2-2|NA|TRBV27|NA
CASKAATGELFF
TGTGCCAGCAAGGCGGCGACCGGGGAGCTGTTTTTT
>TRBJ1-4|NA|TRBV28|NA
CASSFFLSRGEKLFF
TGTGCCAGCAGTTTCTTTCTGTCCCGGGGTGAAAAACTGTTTTTT
>TRBJ2-3|NA|TRBV29-1|TRBD1
CSVSGTGYTDTQYF
TGCAGCGTGTCCGGGACAGGGTACACAGATACGCAGTATTTT
>TRBJ2-6|NA|TRBV7-3|TRBD1
CASSLTGPSGANVLTF
TGTGCCAGCAGCTTGACAGGGCCCTCTGGGGCCAACGTCCTGACTTTC
>TRBJ2-7|NA|TRBV27|NA
CASRPGAASSYEQYF
TGTGCCAGCAGACCAGGTGCAGCCAGCTCCTACGAGCAGTACTTC
>TRBJ2-7|NA|TRBV7-2|NA
CASSFFRGVSYEQYF
TGTGCCAGCAGCTTTTTTAGGGGCGTCTCCTACGAGCAGTACTTC
>TRBJ2-7|once|TRBV7-2|TRBD2
CASSPYLAGGGYEQYF
TGTGCCAGCAGCCCATACCTAGCGGGAGGTGGGTACGAGCAGTACTTC
>TRBJ1-2|once|TRBV7-3|NA
CASSLTGDRSANYGYTF
TGTGCCAGCAGCCTAACCGGAGACAGGTCGGCTAACTATGGCTACACCTTC
>TRBJ2-7|NA|TRBV7-8|NA
CASSHDGVDEQYF
TGTGCCAGCAGCCATGACGGAGTAGACGAGCAGTACTTC
>TRBJ1-4|NA|TRBV7-6|TRBD1
CASSYKNSGQGKEKLFF
TGTGCCAGCAGCTATAAAAACTCGGGACAGGGAAAGGAAAAACTGTTTTTT
>TRBJ2-7|NA|TRBV7-6|TRBD1
CASSLGVGQPSYEQYF
TGTGCCAGCAGCTTAGGTGTGGGACAGCCTTCCTACGAGCAGTACTTC
>TRBJ1-6|NA|TRBV6-1|NA
CASSEWQAAYNSPLHF
TGTGCCAGCAGTGAATGGCAGGCCGCCTATAATTCACCCCTCCACTTT
>TRBJ1-2|NA|TRBV7-9|NA
CASSSNGQVLRVNGYTF
TGTGCCAGCAGCTCTAACGGCCAGGTCCTGCGCGTAAATGGCTACACCTTC
>TRBJ1-2|NA|TRBV7-8|NA
CASSLRKDTANYGYTF
TGTGCCAGCAGCTTACGGAAGGACACAGCTAACTATGGCTACACCTTC
>TRBJ1-3|once|TRBV27|NA
CASSLTDSGNTIYF
TGTGCCAGCAGTTTGACTGACTCTGGAAACACCATATATTTT
>TRBJ2-1|NA|TRBV7-9|TRBD2
CASSIPRAGELSNEQFF
TGTGCCAGCAGCATCCCGAGGGCGGGAGAACTGAGCAATGAGCAGTTCTTC
>TRBJ2-1|NA|TRBV13|NA
CASSRAERNEQFF
TGTGCCAGCAGTAGAGCGGAGAGGAATGAGCAGTTCTTC
>TRBJ2-1|NA|TRBV7-9|NA
CASSLDSSYNEQFF
TGTGCCAGCAGCTTAGATAGCTCCTACAATGAGCAGTTCTTC
>TRBJ2-5|NA|TRBV27|NA
CASSTPRGAQYF
TGTGCCAGCAGTACCCCCAGGGGGGCCCAGTACTTC
>TRBJ2-3|NA|TRBV27|NA
CASSWGRTTDTQYF
TGTGCCAGCAGTTGGGGGAGGACCACAGATACGCAGTATTTT
>TRBJ2-5|NA|TRBV7-9|NA
CASSPGSQGSETQYF
TGTGCCAGCAGCCCCGGGTCCCAGGGCTCAGAGACCCAGTACTTC
>TRBJ2-7|NA|TRBV19|NA
CASSPGRGNLYEQYF
TGTGCCAGTAGTCCAGGACGGGGGAACCTCTACGAGCAGTACTTC
>TRBJ1-2|NA|TRBV2|NA
CASSRSYGYTF
TGTGCCAGCAGTAGGAGCTATGGCTACACCTTC
>TRBJ1-5|NA|TRBV30|NA
CAWNGGNNQPQHF
TGTGCCTGGAATGGGGGGAACAATCAGCCCCAGCATTTT
>TRBJ2-2|NA|TRBV9|NA
CASSGGDRNTGELFF
TGTGCCAGCAGCGGGGGGGACAGGAACACCGGGGAGCTGTTTTTT
>TRBJ2-1|NA|TRBV5-4|NA
CASSLGTHNEQFF
TGTGCCAGCAGCCTCGGGACTCACAATGAGCAGTTCTTC
>TRBJ2-7|NA|TRBV21-1|NA
CASSNLVQDRLGGPLASYEQYF
TGTGCCAGCAGCAACTTAGTTCAGGACAGGTTGGGCGGCCCTTTGGCCTCCTACGAGCAGTACTTC
>TRBJ2-4|NA|TRBV9|TRBD2
CASSVGGGLAKNIQYF
TGTGCCAGCAGCGTAGGGGGAGGGTTAGCCAAAAACATTCAGTACTTC
>TRBJ1-2|NA|TRBV18|TRBD1
CASWTGAYGYTF
TGTGCCAGCTGGACAGGGGCCTATGGCTACACCTTC
>TRBJ1-2|NA|TRBV18|TRBD1
CASSLGTGILNYGYTF
TGTGCCAGCTCACTCGGGACAGGGATATTGAACTATGGCTACACCTTC